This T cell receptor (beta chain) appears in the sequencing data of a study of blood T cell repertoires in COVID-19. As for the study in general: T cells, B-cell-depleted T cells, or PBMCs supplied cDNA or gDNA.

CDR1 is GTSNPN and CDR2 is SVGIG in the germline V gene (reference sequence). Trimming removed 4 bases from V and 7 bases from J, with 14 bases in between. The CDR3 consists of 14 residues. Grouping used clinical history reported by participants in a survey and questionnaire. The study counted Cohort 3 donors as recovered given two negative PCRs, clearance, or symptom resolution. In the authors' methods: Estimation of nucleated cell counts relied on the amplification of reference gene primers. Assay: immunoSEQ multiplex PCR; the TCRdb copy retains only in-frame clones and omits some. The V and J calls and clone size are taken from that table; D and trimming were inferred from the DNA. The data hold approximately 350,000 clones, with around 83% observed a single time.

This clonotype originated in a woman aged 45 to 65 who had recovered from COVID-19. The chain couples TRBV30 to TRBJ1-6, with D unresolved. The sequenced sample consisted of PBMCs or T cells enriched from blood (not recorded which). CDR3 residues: CAWTRDSLNSPLHF. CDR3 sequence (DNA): TGTGCCTGGACCCGCGACTCTTTGAATTCACCCCTCCACTTT.